A selection of T cell receptor beta chains follows, all from one sample in a study of blood T cell repertoires in COVID-19. The method was immunoSEQ multiplex PCR; TCRdb's version includes in-frame clones alone and lacks a portion of them. The data contain around 120,000 clones, more than 75% of them singletons. Sequenced sample: peripheral blood. Source of these receptors: a woman in her seventies with acute or convalescent COVID-19. Each CDR3 is given with its conserved first and last residue. D genes are given only for firm matches. Size tells how often a clone was seen (once, few, many) or the class of an expanded clone, and some rows leave it out.

j_gene	abundance	v_gene	d_gene	CDR3nt	CDR3aa
TRBJ1-4	NA	TRBV5-1	NA	TGCGCCAGCAGCCCCGGAGCGGGATCCTATAATGAAAAACTGTTTTTT	CASSPGAGSYNEKLFF
TRBJ2-5	NA	TRBV6-6	NA	TGTGCCAGCAGTTATTCGGGGAGACCGGAGACCCAGTACTTC	CASSYSGRPETQYF
TRBJ2-3	NA	TRBV9	NA	TGTGCCAGCAGCGTAAGGTTGGGGGCCGGAGATACGCAGTATTTT	CASSVRLGAGDTQYF
TRBJ2-5	NA	TRBV30	NA	TGTGCCTGGGACATACAGGGTTTTGGAGAGACCCAGTACTTC	CAWDIQGFGETQYF
TRBJ2-7	once	TRBV24-1	TRBD2	TGTGCCATACTCCTCGGGGGGAGGAGACCCTACGAGCAGTACTTC	CAILLGGRRPYEQYF
TRBJ1-2	NA	TRBV30	TRBD1	TGTGCCTGGAGTGGGGGAGGACAGGGCGTTGACTATGGCTACACCTTC	CAWSGGGQGVDYGYTF
TRBJ2-1	NA	TRBV28	TRBD2	TGTGCCAGTTCGGGTCAGGGACTAGCGGGGGATTTCGCATACAATGAGCAGTTCTTC	CASSGQGLAGDFAYNEQFF
TRBJ1-1	NA	TRBV12-5	TRBD1	TGTGCTAGTGGTTCACCGAAGGAGGGGGCCGGGGACTCTGAAGCTTTCTTT	CASGSPKEGAGDSEAFF
TRBJ2-5	NA	TRBV28	NA	TGTGCCAGCAGGCCCGCTCGGTGGGCTGGGACCCAGTACTTC	CASRPARWAGTQYF
TRBJ1-3	NA	TRBV7-6	NA	TGTGCCAGCAGCTTAGCCGAATTCGGCTCTGGAAACACCATATATTTT	CASSLAEFGSGNTIYF
TRBJ1-5	once	TRBV6-5	NA	TGTGCCAGCAGCCCGGACAGAAATCAGCCCCAGCATTTT	CASSPDRNQPQHF
TRBJ1-3	NA	TRBV5-1	NA	TGCGCCAGCAGTGGGCAGGGCGCCTCTGGAAACACCATATATTTT	CASSGQGASGNTIYF
TRBJ2-7	once	TRBV18	TRBD2	TGTGCCAGCTCACCACCGGGGGGGGAGCAGTACTTC	CASSPPGGEQYF
TRBJ1-1	NA	TRBV6-5	NA	TGTGCCAGCAGTTCCAGACAACGGAACACTGAAGCTTTCTTT	CASSSRQRNTEAFF
TRBJ2-1	NA	TRBV7-7	TRBD2	TGTGCCAGCAGCATAAGATATACAGCGGGGGGGCACAATGAGCAGTTCTTC	CASSIRYTAGGHNEQFF
TRBJ1-2	NA	TRBV28	NA	TGTGCCAGCAGTTTACAGCAGGGGCATGGCTACACCTTC	CASSLQQGHGYTF
TRBJ1-5	NA	TRBV10-2	NA	TGCGCCAGCAGTGACCCCCAGTTCAATCAGCCCCAGCATTTT	CASSDPQFNQPQHF
TRBJ1-5	NA	TRBV7-9	NA	TGTGCCAGCAGTTCGAGAGGCAATCAGCCCCAGCATTTT	CASSSRGNQPQHF
TRBJ2-5	NA	TRBV7-2	TRBD2	TGTGCCAGCAGCGCAGAGGGACTAGATGGCGAGACCCAGTACTTC	CASSAEGLDGETQYF
TRBJ2-3	NA	TRBV3-1/TRBV3-2	NA	TGTGCCAGCAGCCAAGATTATCGGGGAGGCACAGATACGCAGTATTTT	CASSQDYRGGTDTQYF
TRBJ2-6	NA	TRBV6-5	NA	TGTGCCAGCAGTTACCAAGGGACATCAGGGGCCAACGTCCTGACTTTC	CASSYQGTSGANVLTF
TRBJ1-5	NA	TRBV2	NA	TGTGCCAGCACCCAGGGAAGGAGCAATCAGCCCCAGCATTTT	CASTQGRSNQPQHF
TRBJ2-2	once	TRBV5-1	TRBD2	TGCGCCAGCAGCTTGGCCGGGGGGGCGAACACCGGGGAGCTGTTTTTT	CASSLAGGANTGELFF
TRBJ1-5	NA	TRBV28	NA	TGTGCCAGCAGTTTTCAAACTAATAGCAATCAGCCCCAGCATTTT	CASSFQTNSNQPQHF